Sequencing of this T cell receptor beta chain was carried out in a study of blood T cell repertoires in COVID-19. The ends were cut back, 2 bases at V and 4 bases at J, with 8 bases in the middle. There are 13 residues in the CDR3. CDR1 and CDR2 from the germline V gene are LGHNT and FRNRAP. TCRdb's table, derived via immunoSEQ multiplex PCR, lists solely in-frame clones and lacks some. The sample records more than 200,000 clones, about nine tenths being singletons. The chain uses TRBV12-5 and TRBJ1-1; tentatively, D is TRBD1 (5 bases). The sample taken for sequencing was peripheral blood. The receptor comes from a woman aged 60-70 years with acute or convalescent COVID-19. Here the CDR3 reads CASGLSQGTEAFF. CDR3 DNA: TGTGCTAGTGGTTTGAGTCAGGGCACTGAAGCTTTCTTT.